This record looks at one TCR beta chain sequence and its context. Survey level resolution was used for TCRB sequencing. Data came from immunoSEQ multiplex PCR; TCRdb stores just in-frame clones and leaves some out. Of about 5,600 clones listed, approximately 88% were seen once; the top ten hold 2.5%. This entry comes from a study of follicular helper T cells after annual influenza vaccination. Time point of the sample: 2015-2016 season, 7 days after influenza vaccination. Subjects lived in the community and lacked influenza vaccine within the prior 6 months. Germline V CDR1 and CDR2: MNHNS, SASEGT. This CDR3 comprises 12 residues. V lost 6 bases and J lost 2, with 5 bases in between.

Sequencing was performed on CXCR5+ CD38- circulating T follicular helper cells from blood, taken 7 days after influenza vaccination. Subset given: circulating Tfh, non-naive CD4+CXCR5+PD-1+ (ICOS+CD38+ or ICOS-CD38-). This TCR was recovered from an adult who received the influenza vaccine. The chain combines TRBV6-1 with TRBJ1-5; no reliable D call. CDR3 in amino acids: CASRTGNQPQHF. The CDR3 DNA is TGTGCCAGCAGAACAGGCAATCAGCCCCAGCATTTT.